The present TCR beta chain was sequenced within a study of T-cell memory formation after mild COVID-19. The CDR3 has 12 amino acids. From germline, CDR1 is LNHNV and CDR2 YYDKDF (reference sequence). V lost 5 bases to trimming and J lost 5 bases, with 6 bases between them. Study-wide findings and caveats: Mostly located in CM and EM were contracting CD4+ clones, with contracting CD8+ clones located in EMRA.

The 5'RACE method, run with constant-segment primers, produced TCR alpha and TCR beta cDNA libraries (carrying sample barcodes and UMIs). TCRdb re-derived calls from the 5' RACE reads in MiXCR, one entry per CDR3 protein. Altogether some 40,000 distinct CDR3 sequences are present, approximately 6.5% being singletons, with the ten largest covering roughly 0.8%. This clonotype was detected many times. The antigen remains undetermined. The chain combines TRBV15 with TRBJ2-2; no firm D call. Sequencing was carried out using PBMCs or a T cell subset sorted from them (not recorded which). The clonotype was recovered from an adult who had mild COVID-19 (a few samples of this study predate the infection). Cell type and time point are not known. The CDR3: CATSRRTGELFF. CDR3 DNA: TGTGCCACCAGCCGGCGAACCGGGGAGCTGTTTTTT.